The entry below describes one TCR beta chain. The antigen is not known. The data were obtained in a study of cytotoxic CD8 clonotypes in ibrutinib-treated CLL. Whole-study results and caveats: Public clonotypes (which were uncommon) either contracted or remained stable on treatment. A difference in sampling times existed between sustained-remission and progressing patients. Relative to age-matched healthy donors, clonality at baseline was higher, and it tracked circulating CD8+ T-cell counts.

Libraries were prepared by immunoSEQ multiplex PCR; TCRdb keeps only in-frame clonotypes and omits some of them. The sample yields 100,000 to 150,000 clones, approximately 85% seen once. Unmatched junction bases numbered 9, after V lost 4 bases and J lost 7 bases. Germline V gene data show CDR1 as MNHNS and CDR2 as SASEGT. The CDR3 has 17 amino acids. Cryopreserved PBMCs supplied about 1.8 micrograms of genomic DNA for TCR beta libraries. The origin of this receptor is a human donor with chronic lymphocytic leukemia. The sequenced sample was PBMCs, obtained after 24 months of ibrutinib treatment. This sequence joins TRBV6-1 and TRBJ2-4, with 14 nucleotides matching TRBD2. The CDR3 loop is CASSGLTSGRAGNIQYF. Here the CDR3 DNA reads TGTGCCAGCAGTGGTTTGACTAGCGGGAGGGCCGGGAACATTCAGTACTTC.